These T cell receptor beta chains were read from a single sample in a study of multiple sclerosis patients with progressive multifocal leukoencephalopathy. Measured with immunoSEQ multiplex PCR; TCRdb has only the in-frame clones, and not every one. The sample lists roughly 32,000 clones; roughly 87% were seen once. This material consisted of PBMCs, taken from a patient treated with natalizumab. The receptor set was obtained from a woman aged 40 to 50 with progressive multifocal leukoencephalopathy. The CDR3 runs from the conserved cysteine through the conserved F or W. Each record gives: D gene, J gene, V gene, clone size, CDR3 DNA, CDR3 protein. A D gene is named only where the DNA matches it firmly. Some rows have no size entry. The others give once, few or many, or a class for an expanded clone.

TRBD2,TRBJ2-7,TRBV27,-,TGTGCCAGCAGTTTGTCACGGACCCCGGGACTAGTGGCGCAGTACTTC,CASSLSRTPGLVAQYF
-,TRBJ1-1,TRBV5-1,-,TGCGCCAGCAGCCTTACGGGAGACGCTGAAGCTTTCTTT,CASSLTGDAEAFF
TRBD1,TRBJ2-7,TRBV4-1,-,TGCGCCAGCAGCATCCGGGACAGGTCATCCTACGAGCAGTACTTC,CASSIRDRSSYEQYF
-,TRBJ2-2,TRBV18,-,TGTGCCAGCTCACCAACCGGGGAGCTGTTTTTT,CASSPTGELFF
-,TRBJ2-7,TRBV4-2,-,TGTGCCAGCAGCCAACAAGACGAGCAGTACTTC,CASSQQDEQYF
TRBD2,TRBJ2-1,TRBV5-1,-,TGCGCCAGCAGCGACCCGGGACTAGGCCGCAATGAGCAGTTCTTC,CASSDPGLGRNEQFF
TRBD1,TRBJ2-5,TRBV30,-,TGTGCCTGGAGCTCGGGACAGGGGAAAGAGACCCAGTACTTC,CAWSSGQGKETQYF
-,TRBJ2-2,TRBV7-2,-,TGTGCCAGCAGCTCCCTCATTTCGGCTGGCGGGGAGCTGTTTTTT,CASSSLISAGGELFF
-,TRBJ1-1,TRBV6-5,-,TGTGCCAGCAGTTACTCTGGGGGTGACTATGGTGAAGCTTTCTTT,CASSYSGGDYGEAFF
TRBD1,TRBJ2-3,TRBV29-1,-,TGCAGCGTCCCGCGGACAGGGGGATTTGGGCAGTATTTT,CSVPRTGGFGQYF
-,TRBJ1-1,TRBV7-6,-,TGTGCCAGCAGCCCCCAAGGCGGAGTCGGCACTGAAGCTTTCTTT,CASSPQGGVGTEAFF
-,TRBJ2-3,TRBV19,-,TGTGCCAGTAGTCTGACCCCGGGAGCAACAGATACGCAGTATTTT,CASSLTPGATDTQYF
-,TRBJ2-1,TRBV19,-,TGTGCCAGTAGTCCAGCTAGATCCTACAATGAGCAGTTCTTC,CASSPARSYNEQFF
TRBD2,TRBJ2-2,TRBV7-8,-,TGTGCCAGCAGCCAGACTAGCGGGGGGCAGAACACCGGGGAGCTGTTTTTT,CASSQTSGGQNTGELFF
-,TRBJ2-1,TRBV7-2,-,TGTGCCAGCAGCTTAGACGGGGTTGGGAATGAGCAGTTCTTC,CASSLDGVGNEQFF
TRBD2,TRBJ2-3,TRBV14,-,TGTGCCAGCAGCCTCCGGGACTACACAGATACGCAGTATTTT,CASSLRDYTDTQYF
-,TRBJ2-4,TRBV6-5,-,TGTGCCAGCAGTTTCGACGGTGAACTAGCCAAAAACATTCAGTACTTC,CASSFDGELAKNIQYF
-,TRBJ2-2,TRBV11-2,-,TGTGCCAGCAGCCGCTTAGGAGGTAACACCGGGGAGCTGTTTTTT,CASSRLGGNTGELFF
TRBD2,TRBJ2-2,TRBV7-3,-,TGTGCCAGCAGCGCAAGACTAGCGGGTGGGGAGCTGTTTTTT,CASSARLAGGELFF
TRBD1,TRBJ2-4,TRBV27,-,TGTGCCAGAGAGTCCGGGACAGGTTACAAAAACATTCAGTACTTC,CARESGTGYKNIQYF
-,TRBJ1-1,TRBV7-9,few,TGTGCCAGCAGCACAGTTCGGACTGAAGCTTTCTTT,CASSTVRTEAFF
-,TRBJ1-1,TRBV4-3,-,TGCGCCAGCAGCCGAGGTGAGAGTGAAGCTTTCTTT,CASSRGESEAFF
TRBD1,TRBJ2-5,TRBV6-1,once,TGTGCCAGCAGTTCCGGGACAGGAGGAGAGACCCAGTACTTC,CASSSGTGGETQYF
-,TRBJ2-7,TRBV4-3,-,TGCGCCAGCAGCCAAGAAATGGGGGGCTACTACGAGCAGTACTTC,CASSQEMGGYYEQYF
TRBD2,TRBJ2-7,TRBV11-3,-,TGTGCCAGCAGCTTAGATGGGGGGGTTGCCTACGAGCAGTACTTC,CASSLDGGVAYEQYF
-,TRBJ1-5,TRBV5-1,-,TGCGCCAGCAGCTTGGACAGCCCAGGGAATCAGCCCCAGCATTTT,CASSLDSPGNQPQHF
-,TRBJ1-4,TRBV7-9,-,TGTGCCAGCAGCTTAGTGCCAGGTCCGTCTGAAAAACTGTTTTTT,CASSLVPGPSEKLFF
TRBD1,TRBJ2-5,TRBV27,-,TGTGCCAGCAGTCCAATACAGGGGGGTGGAAAGACCCAGTACTTC,CASSPIQGGGKTQYF
TRBD1,TRBJ2-7,TRBV12-5,once,TGTGCTAGTGGCTCACAGGGGGCCCACGAGCAGTACTTC,CASGSQGAHEQYF
-,TRBJ2-7,TRBV7-8,-,TGTGCCAGCAGCACCCCCGGCCCCGAGCAGTACTTC,CASSTPGPEQYF
-,TRBJ1-3,TRBV2,few,TGTGCCAGCAGTCCGGGTCTAGCTGGAAACACCATATATTTT,CASSPGLAGNTIYF
-,TRBJ2-5,TRBV15,-,TGTGCCACCAGCAGAGATAAGGCCCGAGGGGAGACCCAGTACTTC,CATSRDKARGETQYF